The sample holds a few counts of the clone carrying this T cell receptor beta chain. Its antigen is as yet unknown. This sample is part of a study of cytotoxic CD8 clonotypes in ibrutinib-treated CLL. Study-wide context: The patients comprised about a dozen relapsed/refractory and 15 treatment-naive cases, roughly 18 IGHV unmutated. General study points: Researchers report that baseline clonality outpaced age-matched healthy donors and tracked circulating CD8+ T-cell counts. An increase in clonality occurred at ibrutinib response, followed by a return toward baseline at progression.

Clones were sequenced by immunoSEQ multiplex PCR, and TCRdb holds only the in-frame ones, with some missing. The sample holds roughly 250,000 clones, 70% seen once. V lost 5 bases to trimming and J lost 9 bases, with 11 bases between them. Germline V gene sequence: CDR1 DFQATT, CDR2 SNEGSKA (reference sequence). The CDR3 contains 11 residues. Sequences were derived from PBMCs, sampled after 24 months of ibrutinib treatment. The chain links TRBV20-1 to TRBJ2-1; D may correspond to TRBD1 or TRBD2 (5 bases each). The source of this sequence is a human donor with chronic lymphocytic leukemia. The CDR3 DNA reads TGCAGTGCTTGGGACGATATTGAGCAGTTCTTC. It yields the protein CSAWDDIEQFF.